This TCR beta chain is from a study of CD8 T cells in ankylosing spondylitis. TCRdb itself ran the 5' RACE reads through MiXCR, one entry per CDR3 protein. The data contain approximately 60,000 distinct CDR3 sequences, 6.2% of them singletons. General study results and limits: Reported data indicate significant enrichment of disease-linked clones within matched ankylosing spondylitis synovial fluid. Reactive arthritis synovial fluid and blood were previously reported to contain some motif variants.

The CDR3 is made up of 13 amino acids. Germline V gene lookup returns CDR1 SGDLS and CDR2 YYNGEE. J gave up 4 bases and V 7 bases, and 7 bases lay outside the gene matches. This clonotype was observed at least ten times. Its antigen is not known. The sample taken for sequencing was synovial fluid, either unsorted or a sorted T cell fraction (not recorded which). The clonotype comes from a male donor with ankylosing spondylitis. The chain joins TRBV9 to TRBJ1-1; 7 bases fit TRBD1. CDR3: CASGEGARTEAFF. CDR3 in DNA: TGTGCCAGCGGAGAGGGGGCGCGCACTGAAGCTTTCTTT.